This T cell receptor beta chain was captured in a study of blood T cell repertoires in COVID-19. Looking at the study overall: Samples came from the United States, Italy and Spain, spanning acute and convalescent COVID-19. The analysed material was cDNA or gDNA that came from T cells, B-cell-depleted T cells, or PBMCs.

The CDR3 runs 15 residues. Losses at the gene ends were 3 bases for V and 8 bases for J; bases not matched to a gene: 7. Germline CDR1 and CDR2: KGHSH and LQKENI. Under the authors' procedure: Estimated nucleated cell counts came from reference gene primer amplification. Using immunoSEQ multiplex PCR, the repertoire was profiled, and TCRdb retains in-frame clones only, with some absent. V and J calls and clone size are those listed in that table; D and trimming were worked out from the DNA. The repertoire has roughly 100,000 clones, around 90% of them found once; the top ten carry about 4%. The chain combines TRBV18 with TRBJ2-1; 10 nucleotides line up with TRBD2. Specimen: peripheral blood. The TCR was taken from a woman aged 60-75 years with acute or convalescent COVID-19. The CDR3 nucleotides are TGTGCCAGCTCACCTCCGGGACTAGCGATTTATGAGCAGTTCTTC. Amino acid sequence: CASSPPGLAIYEQFF. The variable domain in full, with the rest retrieved from reference TRBV18 and TRBJ2-1, is NAGVMQNPRHLVRRRGQEARLRCSPMKGHSHVYWYRQLPEEGLKFMVYLQKENIIDESGMPKERFSAEFPKEGPSILRIQQVVRGDSAAYFCASSPPGLAIYEQFFGPGTRLTVL.